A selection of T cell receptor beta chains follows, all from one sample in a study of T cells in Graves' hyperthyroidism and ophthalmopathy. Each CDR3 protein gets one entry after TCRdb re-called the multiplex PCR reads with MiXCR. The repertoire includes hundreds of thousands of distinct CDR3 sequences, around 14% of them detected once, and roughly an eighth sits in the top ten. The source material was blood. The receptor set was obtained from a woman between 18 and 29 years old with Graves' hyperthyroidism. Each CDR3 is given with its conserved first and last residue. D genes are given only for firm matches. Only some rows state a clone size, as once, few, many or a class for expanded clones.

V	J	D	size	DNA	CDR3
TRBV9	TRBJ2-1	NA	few	TGTGCCAGCAGCGAATCTGGACAGTACAATGAGCAGTTCTTC	CASSESGQYNEQFF
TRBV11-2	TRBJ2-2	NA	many	TGTGCCAGCAGCTTATCCGGTCTATGGGTTCCCGGGGAGCTGTTTTTT	CASSLSGLWVPGELFF
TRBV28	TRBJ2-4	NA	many	TGTGCCAGCAGTCCTCAGGGGACTATTATTCAGTACTTC	CASSPQGTIIQYF
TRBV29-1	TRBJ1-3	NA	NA	TGCAGCGCCTGGTCAGGGACTGGAAACACCATATATTTT	CSAWSGTGNTIYF
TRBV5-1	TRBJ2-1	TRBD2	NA	TGCGCCAGCAGCTCGGGGGGGGGACTAGGCTCCTACAATGAGCAGTTCTTC	CASSSGGGLGSYNEQFF
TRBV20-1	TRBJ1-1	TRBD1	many	TGCAGTGCTGGTGGATGGGACAGGATGAACACTGAAGCTTTCTTT	CSAGGWDRMNTEAFF
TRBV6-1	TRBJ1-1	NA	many	TGTGCCAGCAGTGACGTATTAGGGGTTGTGAACACTGAAGCTTTCTTT	CASSDVLGVVNTEAFF
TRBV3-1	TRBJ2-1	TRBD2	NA	TGTGCCAGCAGCACCCGACTAGCGGGAGGATTTATCTCCTACAATGAGCAGTTCTTC	CASSTRLAGGFISYNEQFF
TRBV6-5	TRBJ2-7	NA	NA	TGTGCCAGCAGTTACTCGTTTCCAGGGAAAGGCTACGAGCAGTACTTC	CASSYSFPGKGYEQYF
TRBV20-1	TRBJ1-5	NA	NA	TGCAGTGCTAGAGTGGACACCCATCAGCCCCAGCATTTT	CSARVDTHQPQHF
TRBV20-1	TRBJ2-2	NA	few	TGCAGTGCTACGACGAGAGTAAAGGGGAACACCGGGGAGCTGTTTTTT	CSATTRVKGNTGELFF
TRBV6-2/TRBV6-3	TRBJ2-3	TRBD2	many	TGTGCCAGCAGCCCCTCACCCAGACTAGCGGCGTACACAGATACGCAGTATTTT	CASSPSPRLAAYTDTQYF
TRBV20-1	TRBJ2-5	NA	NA	TGCAGTGCTAGCTTCTCTTCTCTTTTGGAGACCCAGTACTTC	CSASFSSLLETQYF
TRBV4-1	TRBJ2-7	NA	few	TGCGCCAGCAGCCCCGGAGGACAGGGAGGGTTCGACGAGCAGTACTTC	CASSPGGQGGFDEQYF
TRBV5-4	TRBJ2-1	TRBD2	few	TGTGCCAGCAGCTCCTCCGGGACTAGGTCTGAGCAGTTCTTC	CASSSSGTRSEQFF
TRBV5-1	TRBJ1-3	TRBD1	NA	TGCGCCAGCAGCTTGGGTGACAGGGGGCGAGGAAACACCATATATTTT	CASSLGDRGRGNTIYF
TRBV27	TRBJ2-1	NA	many	TGTGCCAGCAGTTGGGGAAAGACAGGTAATGAGCAGTTCTTC	CASSWGKTGNEQFF
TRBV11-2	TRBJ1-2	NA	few	TGTGCCAGCAGTCCCACCCCGGGAAAAATTTACTACACCTTC	CASSPTPGKIYYTF
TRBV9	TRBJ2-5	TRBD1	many	TGTGCCAGCAGCGTAGCCGGGACAGATGTGGAGACCCAGTACTTC	CASSVAGTDVETQYF
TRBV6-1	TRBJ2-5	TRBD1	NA	TGTGCCAGCAGTCACCGCCGGACAGGGGAGATGGCCCAGTACTTC	CASSHRRTGEMAQYF
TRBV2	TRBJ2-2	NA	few	TGTGCCAGCGAACTAACGGGATGGGGCGGGGAGCTGTTTTTT	CASELTGWGGELFF
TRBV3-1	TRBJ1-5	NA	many	TGTGCCAGCAGCCGGACAGGCAATCAGCCCCAGCATTTT	CASSRTGNQPQHF
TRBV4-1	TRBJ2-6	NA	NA	TGCGCCAGCAGCCCACAGGGCGACGGGGCCAACGTCCTGACTTTC	CASSPQGDGANVLTF
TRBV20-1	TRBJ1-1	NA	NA	TGCAGTGATGAAAAGAACACTGAAGCTTTCTTT	CSDEKNTEAFF
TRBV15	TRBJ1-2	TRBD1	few	TGTGCCACCAGCAGAGACCCGACAGGGACCTATGGCTACACCTTC	CATSRDPTGTYGYTF
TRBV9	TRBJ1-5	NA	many	TGTGCCAGCAGCGTAGGTCTGGGAAACCAGCCCCAGCATTTT	CASSVGLGNQPQHF
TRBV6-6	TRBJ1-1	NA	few	TGTGCCAGCAGTTACAGACACGTGAACACTGAAGCTTTCTTT	CASSYRHVNTEAFF
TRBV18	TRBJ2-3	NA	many	TGTGCCAGCTCACCACAGGGGGATACGCAGTATTTT	CASSPQGDTQYF
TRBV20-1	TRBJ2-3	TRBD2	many	TGCAGTGCTCCCCCCTTGGGACTAGCGGCTAGCACAGATACGCAGTATTTT	CSAPPLGLAASTDTQYF
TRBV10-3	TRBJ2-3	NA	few	TGTGCCATCAGTGATGGGACACTATACACAGATACGCAGTATTTT	CAISDGTLYTDTQYF
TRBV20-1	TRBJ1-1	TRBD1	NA	TGCAGTGCTAGAGATACCACAGGGGACACTGAAGCTTTCTTT	CSARDTTGDTEAFF
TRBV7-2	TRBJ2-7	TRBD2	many	TGTGCCAGCAGCTCAGGATTGAAGCGGGGCTACGAGCAGTACTTC	CASSSGLKRGYEQYF
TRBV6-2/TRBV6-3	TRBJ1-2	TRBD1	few	TGTGCCAGCAGTGGAAGGACAGGGGGCCGCTATGGCTACACCTTC	CASSGRTGGRYGYTF
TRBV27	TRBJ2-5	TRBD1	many	TGTGCCAGCAGTACCCGACAGGGGTCGGAGACCCAGTACTTC	CASSTRQGSETQYF
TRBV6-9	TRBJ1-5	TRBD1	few	TGTGCCAGCAGTTACAACAGGGGAAGCAATCAGCCCCAGCATTTT	CASSYNRGSNQPQHF
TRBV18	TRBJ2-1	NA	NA	TGTGCCAGCTCACCACTTGACAGCTACAATGAGCAGTTCTTC	CASSPLDSYNEQFF
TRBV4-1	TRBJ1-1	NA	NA	TGCGCCAGCAGCCACATACTCGGGGCAGTAATGCGCACTGAAGCTTTCTTT	CASSHILGAVMRTEAFF
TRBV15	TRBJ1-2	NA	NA	TGTGCCACCAGCAGAGATGGCGACTATGGCTACACCTTC	CATSRDGDYGYTF
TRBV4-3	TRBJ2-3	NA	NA	TGCGCCAGCAGCCAAGATCGGGGGTCAGATACGCAGTATTTT	CASSQDRGSDTQYF
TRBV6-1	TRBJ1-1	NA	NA	TGTGCCAGCAGTGAAGCGGACCCCACGAGTGAAGCTTTCTTT	CASSEADPTSEAFF
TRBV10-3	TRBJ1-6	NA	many	TGTGCCATCAGCGGCGACAGCCAATATAATTCACCCCTCCACTTT	CAISGDSQYNSPLHF
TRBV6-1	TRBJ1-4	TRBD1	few	TGTGCCAGCCTTGGACAGGGGGAAAATGAAAAACTGTTTTTT	CASLGQGENEKLFF
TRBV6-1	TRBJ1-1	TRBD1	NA	TGTGCCAGCAGTTCGACCCGGACAGGGCGCACTGAAGCTTTCTTT	CASSSTRTGRTEAFF
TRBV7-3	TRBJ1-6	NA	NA	TGTGCCAGCAGCTTAACTGCAGGGCCGCCATCACCCCTCCACTTT	CASSLTAGPPSPLHF